The 25 T cell receptor beta chains presented below share a single source sample, sequenced in a study of blood T cells in healthy people across ages. A second PCR, run for about 6 to 11 cycles, used a sample-barcoded 5' primer plus a J-beta primer mix. MiXCR was run by TCRdb on the 5' RACE reads, yielding one entry per CDR3 protein. Of 1,800,000 or so distinct CDR3 sequences in the sample, 30% to 40% were seen once. The sequencing input was blood. These receptors were taken from a human donor in good health.

The sample holds many counts of this clonotype. The chain couples TRBV10-3 to TRBJ2-6; D remains unclear. The germline V gene encodes CDR1 ENHRY and CDR2 SYGVKD. The length of the CDR3 is 16 residues. The V end lost 3 bases, the J end lost 0 bases, and 9 bases lay between the germline ends. The CDR3 protein is CAISDLERSGANVLTF. In DNA, the CDR3 is TGTGCCATCAGTGATTTGGAGCGCTCTGGGGCCAACGTCCTGACTTTC.

This clonotype showed up many times. This chain connects TRBV7-9 to TRBJ2-7; TRBD1 matches 7 bases. The CDR3 loop spans 12 amino acids. Germline-derived CDR1 and CDR2 are SEHNR and FQNEAQ (reference sequence). Trimming at V came to 3 bases and at J to 6 bases, leaving 2 bases not matched to a gene. CDR3 sequence: CASSFGQVEQYF. CDR3 coding DNA: TGTGCCAGCAGCTTTGGACAGGTCGAGCAGTACTTC.

The chain has TRBV20-1 and TRBJ2-7, with D possibly called TRBD1 or TRBD2 (5 bases each). The CDR3 spans 13 residues. Germline CDR1 is DFQATT and CDR2 is SNEGSKA (reference sequence). V lost 3 bases and J lost 2, with 11 bases in between. The chain's CDR3 is CSASWQGPYEQYF. The CDR3 nucleotides are TGCAGTGCTAGTTGGCAGGGACCCTACGAGCAGTACTTC.

This clonotype was found a few times. The chain is built from TRBV6-6 and TRBJ2-7; D unresolved. The V end was cut by 1 base, the J end by 0 bases, with 10 bases between. Germline V CDR1 and CDR2: MNHNY, SVGAGI (reference sequence). This CDR3 comprises 15 residues. CDR3 region: CASSYFQVRSYEQYF. In DNA form, the CDR3 reads TGTGCCAGCAGTTACTTCCAGGTTCGCTCCTACGAGCAGTACTTC.

The chain couples TRBV5-1 to TRBJ1-2; D remains unclear. Germline V gene data show CDR1 as SGHRS and CDR2 as YFSETQ. The CDR3 covers 14 residues. Trimming took off 4 bases at V and 8 bases at J, with 18 bases between the two ends. The DNA of the CDR3 is TGCGCCAGCAGCCCGGGCCCTCCTGCGGGGGGCTACACCTTC. As protein: CASSPGPPAGGYTF.

The chain carries TRBV7-2 and TRBJ1-2, with a tentative D call TRBD1 (5 bases). The germline V and J ends were trimmed by 8 bases and 4 bases, with 11 bases remaining between them. CDR1 and CDR2 from the germline V gene are SGHTA and FQGNSA. The CDR3 is 12 residues long. The chain's CDR3 is CASAGSLYGYTF. CDR3 nucleotides: TGTGCCAGCGCAGGGTCCCTCTATGGCTACACCTTC.

The chain is built from TRBV7-3 and TRBJ2-7, with 7 bases matching TRBD2. The J call is in doubt because the DNA end fits TRBJ2-5 better. The CDR3 totals 15 residues. In germline, CDR1 is SGHTA, CDR2 FQGTGA. CDR3 in DNA: TGTGCCAGCAGCCCAGCGGGACGGAGGGCAGAGACCCAGTACTTC. It yields the protein CASSPAGRRAETQYF.

This clonotype has more than one count but fewer than ten. Here the CDR3 reads CAGTQPGLVYEQYF. As DNA, the CDR3 is TGTGCCGGCACTCAACCGGGACTAGTCTACGAGCAGTACTTC. The gene calls are TRBV12-3 or TRBV12-4 and TRBJ2-4, with 8 bases aligning to TRBD2. The last part of the DNA fits TRBJ2-7 better; the J call may be wrong. The CDR3 runs 14 residues.

This chain links TRBV28 with TRBJ2-7; D is ambiguous. Germline V gene lookup returns CDR1 MDHEN and CDR2 SYDVKM. This CDR3 region has 15 residues. V lost 3 bases to trimming and J lost 1 base, with 13 bases between them. The CDR3: CASSLTGLRSYEQYF. DNA of the CDR3: TGTGCCAGCAGTTTGACGGGTTTACGGTCCTACGAGCAGTACTTC.

J is TRBJ2-2 and V is TRBV6-5; either TRBD1 or TRBD2 may supply D (5 bases each). The CDR3 totals 15 residues. V was cut by 2 bases and J by 5 bases, with 12 bases left in between. In germline, CDR1 is MNHEY, CDR2 SVGAGI. The CDR3 coding sequence is TGTGCCAGCAGTTACGGGACGTATGCTACCGGGGAGCTGTTTTTT. Its translation: CASSYGTYATGELFF.

This clonotype appeared a few times. The CDR3 DNA is TGTGCCAGCAGATTTAGCGGAATCTACAATGAGCAGTTCTTC. This sequence encodes CASRFSGIYNEQFF. The J gene is TRBJ2-1, the V gene TRBV6-2 or TRBV6-3; TRBD2 might be the D (6 bases). Trimming removed 6 bases from V and 3 bases from J, with 12 bases in between. This CDR3 has 14 amino acids. Germline assignment: CDR1 MNHEY and CDR2 SVGEGT.

This clonotype has only a few counts. This rearrangement joins TRBV4-3 to TRBJ1-4, with D uncertain. V was shortened by 0 bases and J by 1 base, with 15 bases between the two germline ends. This CDR3 has 18 residues. Germline assignment: CDR1 LGHNA and CDR2 YSLEER. CDR3 residues: CASSQDLSFVETNEKLFF. CDR3 DNA: TGCGCCAGCAGCCAAGATCTGAGTTTTGTCGAAACTAATGAAAAACTGTTTTTT.

The rearrangement links TRBV7-2 to TRBJ2-3, with 9 bases that match TRBD2. The CDR3 sequence is 15 residues long. CDR1 and CDR2 (germline): SGHTA, FQGNSA. V was clipped by 5 bases and J by 0 bases; unmatched bases: 3. CDR3 sequence: CASSEGLASTDTQYF. The DNA for the CDR3 is TGTGCCAGCAGCGAGGGACTAGCTAGCACAGATACGCAGTATTTT.

The sample holds a few counts of this clonotype. The rearrangement links TRBV10-3 to TRBJ1-5; unclear D gene. V shed 0 bases and J shed 4 bases, with 7 bases lying between them. The CDR3 is 14 amino acids. Per germline, CDR1 ENHRY and CDR2 SYGVKD. In DNA form, the CDR3 reads TGTGCCATCAGTGAGTCTACGGGGAATCAGCCCCAGCATTTT. Translation: CAISESTGNQPQHF.

This clonotype has more than one count but fewer than ten. The genes are TRBV5-5 and TRBJ1-2; 11 nucleotides align to TRBD1. This CDR3 spans 15 amino acids. After removal of 4 bases from V and 8 bases from J, the junction contained 10 bases not matched to a gene. Per germline, CDR1 SGHKS and CDR2 YYEKEE (reference sequence). DNA of the CDR3: TGTGCCAGCAGCACTCGGACAGGGGGCGAACGAGGCTACACCTTC. This sequence encodes CASSTRTGGERGYTF.

In regard to this clonotype: An end of the junction differs from the germline gene, which may be a read error. The gene calls are TRBV12-3 or TRBV12-4 and TRBJ2-4; TRBD1 matches 8 bases. The end of the DNA aligns better with TRBJ2-7, so the J call may be wrong. The CDR3 extends over 13 amino acids. The CDR3 region has the DNA TGTGCCAGCAGTTCAGGGGGCTCCAACGAGCAGTACTTC. Protein sequence: CASSSGGSNEQYF.

This clonotype was counted ten times or more. This sequence joins TRBV4-1 and TRBJ2-7; D not resolved. Germline V lookup: CDR1 MGHRA, CDR2 YSYEKL. The CDR3 length is 14 residues. Trimming removed 1 base at V and 0 bases at J, with 7 bases between. The chain's CDR3 is CASSQVGISYEQYF. The CDR3 DNA follows: TGCGCCAGCAGCCAAGTTGGGATCTCCTACGAGCAGTACTTC.

The V gene is TRBV24-1, the J gene TRBJ2-6, with D maybe TRBD1 (5 bases). The CDR3 totals 19 residues. Deletions cut 4 bases from V and 0 bases from J, with 18 bases between. Germline V CDR1 and CDR2: KGHDR, SFDVKD. The CDR3 reads CATSDPTTGTFSGANVLTF. CDR3 DNA sequence: TGTGCCACCAGTGACCCTACCACAGGTACCTTCTCTGGGGCCAACGTCCTGACTTTC.

This clonotype was seen a handful of times. The V call is TRBV12-3 or TRBV12-4, the J call TRBJ2-5; D may be TRBD1 or TRBD2 (6 bases each). The ends were cut back, 4 bases at V and 2 bases at J, with 8 bases in the middle. The CDR3 consists of 13 residues. The chain's CDR3 is CASSWGAQETQYF. Here the CDR3 DNA reads TGTGCCAGCAGTTGGGGGGCACAAGAGACCCAGTACTTC.

The chain employs TRBV10-3 and TRBJ2-5, with 7 nucleotides matching TRBD2. The germline CDR1 and CDR2 sequences are ENHRY and SYGVKD. The CDR3 spans 13 residues. The junction had 3 bases not matched to a gene; V was cut back by 3 bases and J by 5 bases. The CDR3 DNA is TGTGCCATCAGTGAACGGGGGGTGGAGACCCAGTACTTC. Translation: CAISERGVETQYF.

This clonotype turned up a few times. This rearrangement joins TRBV29-1 to TRBJ2-1; TRBD1 matches 8 bases. V was pared by 4 bases and J by 2 bases, with 4 bases of the junction left unmatched. Germline V CDR1 and CDR2: SQVTM, ANQGSEA. The CDR3 consists of 14 residues. CDR3 sequence (DNA): TGCAGCGTTGGAGAACAGGGGGCCTACAATGAGCAGTTCTTC. Translated, it gives CSVGEQGAYNEQFF.

In regard to this clonotype: Germline and junction disagree at one end, which may indicate a read error. The J gene is TRBJ2-6, the V gene TRBV6-1, with D possibly being TRBD1 (5 bases). In germline, CDR1 is MNHNS, CDR2 SASEGT. This CDR3 has 15 residues. The CDR3 DNA follows: TGTGCCAGCAGTGAACAACCCTCTGGGGCCAACGCCCTGACTTTC. As protein: CASSEQPSGANALTF.

The V gene is TRBV4-3, the J gene TRBJ1-1, with D uncertain. This CDR3 comprises 13 residues. The V and J ends lost 3 bases and 4 bases respectively, with 9 bases between them. The germline CDR1 and CDR2 sequences are LGHNA and YSLEER. CDR3 region: CASSQLGSTEAFF. CDR3 nucleotides: TGCGCCAGCAGCCAGCTCGGTAGCACTGAAGCTTTCTTT.

As concerns this clonotype: Germline is not matched at one junction end, which may reflect a read error. This chain uses TRBV12-3 or TRBV12-4 with TRBJ2-5; no clear D gene. This CDR3 comprises 16 residues. In DNA form, the CDR3 reads TGTGCCAGCAGTCTAGGTGACGGTACCTTCCAAGGGACCCAGTACTTC. It is translated as CASSLGDGTFQGTQYF.

This clonotype was detected a few times. The chain joins TRBV12-3 or TRBV12-4 to TRBJ1-2, with D perhaps matching TRBD1 (6 bases). The CDR3 has 14 amino acids. Trimming took off 6 bases at V and 7 bases at J, with 18 bases between the two ends. In DNA, the CDR3 is TGTGCCAGCAGCCTCGGGCAGGGGTATTTTGGCTACACCTTC. Protein sequence: CASSLGQGYFGYTF.